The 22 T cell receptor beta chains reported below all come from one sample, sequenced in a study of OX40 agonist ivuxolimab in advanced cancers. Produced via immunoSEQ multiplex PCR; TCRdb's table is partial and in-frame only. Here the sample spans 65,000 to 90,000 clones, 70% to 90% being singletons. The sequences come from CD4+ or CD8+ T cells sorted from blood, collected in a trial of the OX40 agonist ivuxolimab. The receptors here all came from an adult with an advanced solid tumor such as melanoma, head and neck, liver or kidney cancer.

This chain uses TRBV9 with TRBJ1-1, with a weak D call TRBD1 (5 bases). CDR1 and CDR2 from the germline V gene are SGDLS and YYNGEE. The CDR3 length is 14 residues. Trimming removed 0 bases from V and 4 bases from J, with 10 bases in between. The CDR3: CASSVAPGSTEAFF. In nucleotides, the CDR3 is TGTGCCAGCAGCGTAGCTCCAGGGAGCACTGAAGCTTTCTTT.

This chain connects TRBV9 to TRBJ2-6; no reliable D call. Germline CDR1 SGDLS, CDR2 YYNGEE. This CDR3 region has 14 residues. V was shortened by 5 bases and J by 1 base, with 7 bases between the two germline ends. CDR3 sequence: CASSFPSGANVLTF. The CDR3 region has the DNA TGTGCCAGCAGTTTCCCATCTGGGGCCAACGTCCTGACTTTC. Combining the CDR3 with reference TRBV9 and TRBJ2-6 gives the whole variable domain DSGVTQTPKHLITATGQRVTLRCSPRSGDLSVYWYQQSLDQGLQFLIQYYNGEERAKGNILERFSAQQFPDLHSELNLSSLELGDSALYFCASSFPSGANVLTFGAGSRLTVL.

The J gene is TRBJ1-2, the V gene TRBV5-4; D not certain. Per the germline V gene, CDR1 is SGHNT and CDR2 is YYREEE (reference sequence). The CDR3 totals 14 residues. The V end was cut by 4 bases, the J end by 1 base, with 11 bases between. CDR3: CASSQRNGNYGYTF. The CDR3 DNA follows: TGTGCCAGCAGCCAACGCAACGGTAACTATGGCTACACCTTC.

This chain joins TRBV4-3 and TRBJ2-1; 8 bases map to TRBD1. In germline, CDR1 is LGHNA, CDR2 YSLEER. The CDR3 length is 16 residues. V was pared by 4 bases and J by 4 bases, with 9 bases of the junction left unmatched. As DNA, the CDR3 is TGCGCCAGCAGCCCCTTGGAAGGGACAGGTTACAATGAGCAGTTCTTC. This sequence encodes CASSPLEGTGYNEQFF.

The CDR3, as DNA: TGTGCCAGCAGTGTATACCCAACAGGAATAATCCCCACAGATACGCAGTATTTT. It specifies CASSVYPTGIIPTDTQYF. The rearrangement uses TRBV2 and TRBJ2-3, with D maybe TRBD1 (5 bases). Germline CDR1 is SNHLY and CDR2 is FYNNEI. The CDR3 runs 18 residues. V lost 4 bases and J 2 bases, leaving 22 bases between the germline ends.

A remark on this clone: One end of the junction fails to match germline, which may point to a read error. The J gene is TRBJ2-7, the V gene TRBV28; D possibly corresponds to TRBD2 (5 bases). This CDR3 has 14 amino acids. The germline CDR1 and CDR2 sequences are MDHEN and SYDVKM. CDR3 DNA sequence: TGTGCCAGCAGCCCTCTGGACTTCTCCTACGGGCAGTACTTC. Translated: CASSPLDFSYGQYF. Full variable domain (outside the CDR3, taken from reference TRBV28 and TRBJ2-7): DVKVTQSSRYLVKRTGEKVFLECVQDMDHENMFWYRQDPGLGLRLIYFSYDVKMKEKGDIPEGYSVSREKKERFSLILESASTNQTSMYLCASSPLDFSYGQYFGPGTRLTVT.

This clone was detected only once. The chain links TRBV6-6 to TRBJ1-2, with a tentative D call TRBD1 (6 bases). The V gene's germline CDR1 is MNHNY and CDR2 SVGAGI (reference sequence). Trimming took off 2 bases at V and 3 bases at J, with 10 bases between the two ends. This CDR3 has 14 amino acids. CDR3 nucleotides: TGTGCCAGCAGTTACGCTGAGGGGGACTATGGCTACACCTTC. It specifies CASSYAEGDYGYTF.

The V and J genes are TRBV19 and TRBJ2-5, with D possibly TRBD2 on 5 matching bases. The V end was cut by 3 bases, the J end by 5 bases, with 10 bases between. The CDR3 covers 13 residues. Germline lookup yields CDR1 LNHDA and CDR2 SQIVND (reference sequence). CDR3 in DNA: TGTGCCAGTAGTATGCGGGCGGACGAGACCCAGTACTTC. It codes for CASSMRADETQYF.

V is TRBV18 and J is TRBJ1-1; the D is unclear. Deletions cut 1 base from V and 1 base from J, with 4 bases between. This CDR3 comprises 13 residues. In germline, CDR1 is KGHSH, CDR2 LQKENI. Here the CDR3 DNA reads TGTGCCAGCTCACCACAGAGGAACACTGAAGCTTTCTTT. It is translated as CASSPQRNTEAFF.

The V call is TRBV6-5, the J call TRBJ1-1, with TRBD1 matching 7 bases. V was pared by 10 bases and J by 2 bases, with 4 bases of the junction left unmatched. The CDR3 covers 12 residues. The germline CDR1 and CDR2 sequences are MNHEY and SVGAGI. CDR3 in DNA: TGTGCCATCCAGGGGGAAAACACTGAAGCTTTCTTT. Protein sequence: CAIQGENTEAFF.

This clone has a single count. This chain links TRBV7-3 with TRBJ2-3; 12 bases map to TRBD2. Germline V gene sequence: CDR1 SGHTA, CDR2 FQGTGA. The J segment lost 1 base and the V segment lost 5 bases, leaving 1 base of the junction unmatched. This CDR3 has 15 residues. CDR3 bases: TGTGCCAGCAGCCGGACTAGCGGGGGCACAGATACGCAGTATTTT. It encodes CASSRTSGGTDTQYF.

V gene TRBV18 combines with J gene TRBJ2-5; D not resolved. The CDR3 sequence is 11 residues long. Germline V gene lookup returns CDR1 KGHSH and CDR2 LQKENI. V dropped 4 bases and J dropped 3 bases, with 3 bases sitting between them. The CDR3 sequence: CASSRKETQYF. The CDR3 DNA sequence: TGTGCCAGCTCACGCAAAGAGACCCAGTACTTC.

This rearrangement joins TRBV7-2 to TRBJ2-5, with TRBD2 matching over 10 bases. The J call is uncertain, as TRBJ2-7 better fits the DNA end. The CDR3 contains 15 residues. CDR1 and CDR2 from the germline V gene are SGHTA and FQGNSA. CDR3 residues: CASSLSGGASYEQYF. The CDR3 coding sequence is TGTGCCAGCAGCCTCAGCGGGGGGGCGAGCTACGAGCAGTACTTC.

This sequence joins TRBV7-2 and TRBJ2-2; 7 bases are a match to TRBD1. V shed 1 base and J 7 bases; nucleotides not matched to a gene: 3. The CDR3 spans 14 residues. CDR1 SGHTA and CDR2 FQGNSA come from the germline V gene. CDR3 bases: TGTGCCAGCAGCTTAGTAGACAGGGTCGGGGAGCTGTTTTTT. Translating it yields CASSLVDRVGELFF.

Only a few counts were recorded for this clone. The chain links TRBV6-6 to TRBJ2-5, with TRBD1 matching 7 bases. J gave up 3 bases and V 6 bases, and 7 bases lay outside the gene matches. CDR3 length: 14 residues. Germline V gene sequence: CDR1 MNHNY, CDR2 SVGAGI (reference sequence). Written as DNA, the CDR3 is TGTGCCAGCAGGCAGGGGGTGGGGGAAGAGACCCAGTACTTC. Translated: CASRQGVGEETQYF.

The CDR3 sequence is CASSQAGYHEQYF. The CDR3, as DNA: TGTGCCAGCAGCCAGGCGGGTTACCACGAGCAGTACTTC. J is TRBJ2-5 and V is TRBV6-5, with D perhaps TRBD2 (5 bases). The DNA end is more similar to TRBJ2-7, so the J call may be wrong. CDR1 is MNHEY and CDR2 is SVGAGI in the germline V gene. This CDR3 has 13 residues.

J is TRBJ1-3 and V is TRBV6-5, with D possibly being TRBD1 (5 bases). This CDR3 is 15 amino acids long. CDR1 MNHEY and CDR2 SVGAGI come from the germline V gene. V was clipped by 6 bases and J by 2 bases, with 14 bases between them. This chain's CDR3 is CASRFNGGTGNTIYF. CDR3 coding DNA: TGTGCCAGCAGATTCAACGGGGGTACTGGAAACACCATATATTTT.

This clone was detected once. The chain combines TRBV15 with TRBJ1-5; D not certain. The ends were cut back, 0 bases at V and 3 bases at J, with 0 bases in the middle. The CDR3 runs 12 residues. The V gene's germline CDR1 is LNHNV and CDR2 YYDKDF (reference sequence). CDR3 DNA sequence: TGTGCCACCAGCAGAGACAATCAGCCCCAGCATTTT. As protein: CATSRDNQPQHF.

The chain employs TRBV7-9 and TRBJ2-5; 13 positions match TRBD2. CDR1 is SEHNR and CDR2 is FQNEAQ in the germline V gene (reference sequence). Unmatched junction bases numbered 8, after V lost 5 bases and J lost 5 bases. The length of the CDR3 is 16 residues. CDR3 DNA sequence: TGTGCCAGCAGCCCGGGACTAGCGGGGCCAGGGGAGACCCAGTACTTC. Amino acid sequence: CASSPGLAGPGETQYF.

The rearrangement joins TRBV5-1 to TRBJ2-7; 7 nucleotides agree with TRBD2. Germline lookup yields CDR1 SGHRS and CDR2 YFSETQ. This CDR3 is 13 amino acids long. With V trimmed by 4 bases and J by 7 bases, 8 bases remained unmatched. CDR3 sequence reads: CASSPAGVGEQYF. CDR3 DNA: TGCGCCAGCAGCCCGGCGGGGGTGGGGGAGCAGTACTTC.

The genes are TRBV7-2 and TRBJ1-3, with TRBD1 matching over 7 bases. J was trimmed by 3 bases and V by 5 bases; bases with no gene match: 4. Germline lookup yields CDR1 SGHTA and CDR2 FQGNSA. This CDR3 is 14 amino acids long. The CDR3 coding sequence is TGTGCCAGCAGCGCCGACAGGGATGGAAACACCATATATTTT. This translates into CASSADRDGNTIYF.

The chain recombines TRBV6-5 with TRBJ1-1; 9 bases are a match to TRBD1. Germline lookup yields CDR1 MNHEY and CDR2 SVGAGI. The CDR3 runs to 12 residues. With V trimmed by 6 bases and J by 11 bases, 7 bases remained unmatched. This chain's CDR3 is CASSERDRDAFF. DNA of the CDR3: TGTGCCAGCAGCGAAAGGGACAGGGATGCTTTCTTT.